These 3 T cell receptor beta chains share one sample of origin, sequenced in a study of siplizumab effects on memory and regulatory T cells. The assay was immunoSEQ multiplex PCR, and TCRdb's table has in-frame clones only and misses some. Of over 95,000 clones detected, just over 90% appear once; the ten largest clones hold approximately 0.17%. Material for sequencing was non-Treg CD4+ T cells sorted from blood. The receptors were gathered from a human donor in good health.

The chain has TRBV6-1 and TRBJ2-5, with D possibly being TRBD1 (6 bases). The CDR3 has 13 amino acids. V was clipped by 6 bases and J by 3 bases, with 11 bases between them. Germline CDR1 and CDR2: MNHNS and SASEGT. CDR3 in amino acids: CASRNRVEETQYF. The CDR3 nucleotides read TGTGCCAGCAGAAACAGGGTGGAAGAGACCCAGTACTTC.

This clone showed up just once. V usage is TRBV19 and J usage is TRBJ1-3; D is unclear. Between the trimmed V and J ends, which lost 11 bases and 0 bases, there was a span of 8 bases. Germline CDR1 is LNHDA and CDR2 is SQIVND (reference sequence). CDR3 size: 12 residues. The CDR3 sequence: CAAGSSGNTIYF. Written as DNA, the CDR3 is TGTGCCGCCGGTAGCTCTGGAAACACCATATATTTT. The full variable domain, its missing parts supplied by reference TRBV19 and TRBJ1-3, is DGGITQSPKYLFRKEGQNVTLSCEQNLNHDAMYWYRQDPGQGLRLIYYSQIVNDFQKGDIAEGYSVSREKKESFPLTVTSAQKNPTAFYLCAAGSSGNTIYFGEGSWLTVV.

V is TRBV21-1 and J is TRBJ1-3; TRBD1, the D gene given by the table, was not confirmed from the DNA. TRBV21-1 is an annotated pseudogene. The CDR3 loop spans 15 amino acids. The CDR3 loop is CASSAGDRGGNTIYF. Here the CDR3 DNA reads TGTGCCAGCAGCGCAGGGGACAGGGGAGGAAACACCATATATTTT.